These T cell receptor beta chains were read from a single sample in a study of blood T cell repertoires in COVID-19. Generated by immunoSEQ multiplex PCR, the TCRdb table keeps only in-frame clones and is missing some. The data show fewer than 200,000 clones, 83% seen once. The sample taken for sequencing was peripheral blood. The receptors were sampled from a woman aged 65 to 85 with COVID-19, enrolled during active disease. CDR3s leave out the opening cysteine and the closing phenylalanine or tryptophan. Size values are once, few and many counts, or a class for expanded clones, and some rows have none.

cdr3_aa	clone_size	v_call	j_call
ASSIDTSGPYNEQF	-	TRBV19	TRBJ2-1
ASTPRLGGHEQY	-	TRBV27	TRBJ2-7
ASGLQGVGTEAF	-	TRBV19	TRBJ1-1
ASSLIHGPGEQY	-	TRBV5-8	TRBJ2-7
ASRILARGAEQY	-	TRBV6-5	TRBJ2-7
ASSGSSGTAINYGYT	-	TRBV28	TRBJ1-2
ASSLQQGLNEKLF	-	TRBV4-3	TRBJ1-4
ATSRGQDNEQF	-	TRBV15	TRBJ2-1
ASSLVRTEAF	-	TRBV5-6	TRBJ1-1
ASTVGGNRGIGNEQF	-	TRBV28	TRBJ2-1
ASSYQQGPNSPLH	-	TRBV6-2/TRBV6-3	TRBJ1-6
ASSDGGQGSYEQY	-	TRBV9	TRBJ2-7
ASSYFRDTEAF	-	TRBV6-5	TRBJ1-1
SASRQNMNTEAF	once	TRBV20-1	TRBJ1-1
ASSVDLDSRYGYT	-	TRBV9	TRBJ1-2
ASSYSSGGGTDTQY	-	TRBV6-2/TRBV6-3	TRBJ2-3
ASSYRGTQPQH	once	TRBV6-2/TRBV6-3	TRBJ1-5
ASSSGLAGASHNEQF	-	TRBV19	TRBJ2-1
ASPWQYYGYT	-	TRBV28	TRBJ1-2
ASSKGTSGIYEQY	-	TRBV9	TRBJ2-7
ASSQDFRGHGYT	-	TRBV14	TRBJ1-2
ASSHIAEETQY	once	TRBV27	TRBJ2-5
AWSHNRVEAF	-	TRBV30	TRBJ1-1
ASIITGTSNQPQH	-	TRBV19	TRBJ1-5
ASSSGQVLNTEAF	-	TRBV19	TRBJ1-1
ASSFGAGGGYT	-	TRBV4-3	TRBJ1-2
ASSFRGGSSYNEQF	-	TRBV5-6	TRBJ2-1
ASSFPSGSSTDTQY	-	TRBV5-4	TRBJ2-3
ASRQETQY	-	TRBV2	TRBJ2-5
ASSLRGLAGVGDTQY	-	TRBV7-9	TRBJ2-3
SVVQGGAKNIQY	-	TRBV29-1	TRBJ2-4
ATMKGGDTEAF	-	TRBV24-1	TRBJ1-1
ASSRNDRDSPAYEQY	-	TRBV21-1	TRBJ2-7
ASSLAGSPNEQF	-	TRBV13	TRBJ2-1
ASSFRGSGLETQY	few	TRBV13	TRBJ2-5
ASTTQRGETQY	-	TRBV12-3/TRBV12-4	TRBJ2-5
ASSLPLTANEQF	-	TRBV11-2	TRBJ2-1
SVEAGQGAYEQY	-	TRBV29-1	TRBJ2-7
ASSSARLTYEQY	few	TRBV7-9	TRBJ2-7
ASSLIPPGQGFYEQY	-	TRBV11-2	TRBJ2-7
ASSPQGALSTEAF	-	TRBV18	TRBJ1-1
AWTVSGGLGEKLF	once	TRBV30	TRBJ1-4
ASSPLGTNPNQPQH	-	TRBV27	TRBJ1-5
ASSTPELAGVGAYNEQF	-	TRBV10-2	TRBJ2-1
ASSYRQGFNTQY	once	TRBV6-5	TRBJ2-3
ASSEGFRGYTEAF	-	TRBV2	TRBJ1-1
ASGRQGNEQF	-	TRBV7-3	TRBJ2-1
SANPSLVF	-	TRBV20-1	TRBJ2-1
ASSPRGGGRSQGAYEQY	-	TRBV7-6	TRBJ2-7
ASSPGQVRTDTQY	medium-sized	TRBV4-3	TRBJ2-3
ASSLGLAQF	-	TRBV5-8	TRBJ2-1
ASSLRWGEEKLF	-	TRBV28	TRBJ1-4
ASSVAAGAMGVTEAF	-	TRBV9	TRBJ1-1
ASSPGGAGEQETQY	-	TRBV4-2	TRBJ2-5